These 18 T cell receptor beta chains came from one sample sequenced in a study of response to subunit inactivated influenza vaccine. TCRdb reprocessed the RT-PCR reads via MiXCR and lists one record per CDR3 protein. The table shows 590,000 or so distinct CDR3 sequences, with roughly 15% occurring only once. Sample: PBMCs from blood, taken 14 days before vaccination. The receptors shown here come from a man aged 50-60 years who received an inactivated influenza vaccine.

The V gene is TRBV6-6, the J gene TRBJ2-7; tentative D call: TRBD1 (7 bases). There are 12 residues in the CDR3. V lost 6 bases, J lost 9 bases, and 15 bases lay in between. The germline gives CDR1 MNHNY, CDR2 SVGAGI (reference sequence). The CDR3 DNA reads TGTGCCAGCAGCCGAGGACAGGAGGGGCAGTACTTC. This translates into CASSRGQEGQYF.

The CDR3 sequence: CASSKLAGGLETQYF. The CDR3 nucleotides read TGTGCCAGCAGTAAGCTAGCGGGGGGGCTGGAGACCCAGTACTTC. The chain is built from TRBV12-3 or TRBV12-4 and TRBJ2-5, with TRBD2 matching 12 bases. CDR3 size: 15 residues. Trimming took 5 bases from V and 5 from J; bases not matched to a gene: 6.

Written as DNA, the CDR3 is TGTGGGATCTTGGGTAGAGGGACAGATACGCAGTATTTT. This gives the protein CGILGRGTDTQYF. V gene TRBV28 combines with J gene TRBJ2-3; a weak D match, TRBD2 (5 bases). The CDR3 runs 13 residues. Germline lookup yields CDR1 MDHEN and CDR2 SYDVKM.

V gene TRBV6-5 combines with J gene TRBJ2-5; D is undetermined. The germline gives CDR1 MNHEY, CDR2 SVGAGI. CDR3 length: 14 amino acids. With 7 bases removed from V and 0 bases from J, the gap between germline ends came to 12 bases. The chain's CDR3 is CASISTSDQETQYF. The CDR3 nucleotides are TGTGCCAGCATTTCGACCAGTGACCAAGAGACCCAGTACTTC.

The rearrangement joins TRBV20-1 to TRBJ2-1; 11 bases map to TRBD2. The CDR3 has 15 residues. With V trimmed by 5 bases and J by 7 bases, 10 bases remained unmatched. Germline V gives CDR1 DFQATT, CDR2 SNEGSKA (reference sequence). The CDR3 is CSASVGLAGLNEQFF. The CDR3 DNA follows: TGCAGTGCTTCAGTAGGACTAGCGGGCCTAAATGAGCAGTTCTTC.

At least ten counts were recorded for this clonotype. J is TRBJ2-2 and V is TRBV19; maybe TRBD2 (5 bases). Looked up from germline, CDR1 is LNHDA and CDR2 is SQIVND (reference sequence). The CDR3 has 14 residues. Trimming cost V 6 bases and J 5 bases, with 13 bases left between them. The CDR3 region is CASSPTSLTGELFF. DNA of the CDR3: TGTGCCAGTAGCCCTACTAGTTTAACCGGGGAGCTGTTTTTT.

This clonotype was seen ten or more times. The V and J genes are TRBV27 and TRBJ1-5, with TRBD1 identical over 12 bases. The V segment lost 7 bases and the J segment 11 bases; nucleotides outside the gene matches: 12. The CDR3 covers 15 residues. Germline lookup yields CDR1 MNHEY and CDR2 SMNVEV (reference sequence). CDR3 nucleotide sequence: TGTGCCAGCAAGGAAACCGGGACAGGGGGCTTGGCCCAGCATTTT. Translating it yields CASKETGTGGLAQHF.

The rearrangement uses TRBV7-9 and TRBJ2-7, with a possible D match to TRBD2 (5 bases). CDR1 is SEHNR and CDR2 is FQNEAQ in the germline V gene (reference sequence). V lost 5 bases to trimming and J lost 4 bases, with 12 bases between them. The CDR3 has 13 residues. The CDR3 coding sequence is TGTGCCAGCAGCCAGGACTGGGTTTACGAGCAGTACTTC. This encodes CASSQDWVYEQYF.

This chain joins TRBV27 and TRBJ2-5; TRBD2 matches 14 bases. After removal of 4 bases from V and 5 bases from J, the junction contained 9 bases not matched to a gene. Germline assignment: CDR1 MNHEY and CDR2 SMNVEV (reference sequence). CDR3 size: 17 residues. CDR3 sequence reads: CASSSRLAGGIRETQYF. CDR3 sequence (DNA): TGTGCCAGCAGTTCTCGACTAGCGGGAGGGATTAGGGAGACCCAGTACTTC.

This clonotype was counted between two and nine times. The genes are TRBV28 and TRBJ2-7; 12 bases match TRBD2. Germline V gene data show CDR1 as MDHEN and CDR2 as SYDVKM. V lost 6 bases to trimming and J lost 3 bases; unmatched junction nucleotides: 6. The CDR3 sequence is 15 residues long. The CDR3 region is CASRPWTSGIYEQYF. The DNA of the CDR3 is TGTGCCAGCAGACCCTGGACTAGCGGGATCTACGAGCAGTACTTC.

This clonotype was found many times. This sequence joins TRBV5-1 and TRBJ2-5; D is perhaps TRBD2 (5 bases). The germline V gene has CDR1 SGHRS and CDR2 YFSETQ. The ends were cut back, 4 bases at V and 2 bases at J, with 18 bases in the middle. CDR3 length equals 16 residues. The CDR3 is CASSPSPSGAQETQYF. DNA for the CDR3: TGCGCCAGCAGCCCGAGTCCAAGCGGAGCTCAAGAGACCCAGTACTTC.

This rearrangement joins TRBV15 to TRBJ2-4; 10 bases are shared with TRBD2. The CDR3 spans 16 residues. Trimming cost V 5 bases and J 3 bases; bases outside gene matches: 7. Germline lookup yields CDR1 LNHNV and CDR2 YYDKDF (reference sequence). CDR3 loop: CATSLAPSGGKNIQYF. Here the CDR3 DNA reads TGTGCCACCAGCTTAGCCCCTAGCGGGGGCAAAAACATTCAGTACTTC.

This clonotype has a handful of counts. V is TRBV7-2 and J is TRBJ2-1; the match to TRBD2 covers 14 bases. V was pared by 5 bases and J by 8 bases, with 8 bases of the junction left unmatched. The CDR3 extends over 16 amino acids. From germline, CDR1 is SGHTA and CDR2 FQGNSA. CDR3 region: CASSPIPGLAGDEQFF. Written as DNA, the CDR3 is TGTGCCAGCAGCCCGATACCGGGACTAGCGGGAGATGAGCAGTTCTTC.

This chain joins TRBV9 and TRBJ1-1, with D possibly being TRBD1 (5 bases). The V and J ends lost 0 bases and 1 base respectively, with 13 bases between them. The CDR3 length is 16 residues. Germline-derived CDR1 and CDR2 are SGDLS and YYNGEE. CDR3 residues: CASSVGQGGRNTEAFF. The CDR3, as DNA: TGTGCCAGCAGCGTAGGGCAGGGAGGCAGGAACACTGAAGCTTTCTTT.

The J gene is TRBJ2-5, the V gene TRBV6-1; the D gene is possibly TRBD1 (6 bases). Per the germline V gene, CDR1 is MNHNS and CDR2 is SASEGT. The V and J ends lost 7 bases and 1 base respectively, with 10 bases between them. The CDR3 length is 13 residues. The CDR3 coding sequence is TGTGCCAGCACCAGGGGCCTCCAAGAGACCCAGTACTTC. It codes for CASTRGLQETQYF.

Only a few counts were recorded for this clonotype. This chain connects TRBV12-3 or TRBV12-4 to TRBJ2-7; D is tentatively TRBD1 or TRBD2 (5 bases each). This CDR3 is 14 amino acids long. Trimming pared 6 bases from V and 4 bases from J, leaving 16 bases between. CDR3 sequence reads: CASRSTGTGYEQYF. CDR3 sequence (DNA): TGTGCCAGCAGATCCACCGGGACGGGGTACGAGCAGTACTTC.

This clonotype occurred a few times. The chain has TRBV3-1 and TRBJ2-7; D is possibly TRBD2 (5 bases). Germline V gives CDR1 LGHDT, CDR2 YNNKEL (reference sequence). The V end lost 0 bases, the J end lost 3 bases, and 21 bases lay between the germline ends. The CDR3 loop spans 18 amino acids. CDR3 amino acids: CASSQDPLAPGVLYEQYF. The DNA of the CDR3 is TGTGCCAGCAGCCAAGATCCCCTAGCTCCAGGAGTCCTCTACGAGCAGTACTTC.

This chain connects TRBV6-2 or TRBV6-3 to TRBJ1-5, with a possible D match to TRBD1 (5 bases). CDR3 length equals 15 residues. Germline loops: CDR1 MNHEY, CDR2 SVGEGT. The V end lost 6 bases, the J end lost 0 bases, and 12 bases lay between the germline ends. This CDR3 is CASRQGYDSNQPQHF. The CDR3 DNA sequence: TGTGCCAGCAGGCAGGGCTATGATAGCAATCAGCCCCAGCATTTT.